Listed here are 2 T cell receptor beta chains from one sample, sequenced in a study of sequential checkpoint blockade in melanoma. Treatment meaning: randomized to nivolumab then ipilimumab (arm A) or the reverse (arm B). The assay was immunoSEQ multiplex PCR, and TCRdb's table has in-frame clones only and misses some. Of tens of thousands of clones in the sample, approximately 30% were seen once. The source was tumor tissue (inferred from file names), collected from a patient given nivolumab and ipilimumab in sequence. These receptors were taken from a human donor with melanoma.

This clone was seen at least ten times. As DNA, the CDR3 is TGTGCCAGCAGCTTCCAGACTCCTAACTATGGCTACACCTTC. Its translation: CASSFQTPNYGYTF. V is TRBV11-1 and J is TRBJ1-2; D uncertain. The length of the CDR3 is 14 residues. From germline, CDR1 is SGHAT and CDR2 FQDESV (reference sequence). V dropped 3 bases and J dropped 0 bases, with 8 bases sitting between them. Supplemented by reference TRBV11-1 and TRBJ1-2, the full variable domain reads EAEVAQSPRYKITEKSQAVAFWCDPISGHATLYWYRQILGQGPELLVQFQDESVVDDSQLPKDRFSAERLKGVDSTLKIQPAELGDSAMYLCASSFQTPNYGYTFGSGTRLTVV.

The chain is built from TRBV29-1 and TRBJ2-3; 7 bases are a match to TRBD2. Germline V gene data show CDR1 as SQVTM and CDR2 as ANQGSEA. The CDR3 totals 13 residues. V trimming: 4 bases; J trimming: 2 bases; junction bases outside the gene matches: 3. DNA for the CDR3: TGCAGCGTTGTACGGGGGGACACAGATACGCAGTATTTT. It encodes CSVVRGDTDTQYF.